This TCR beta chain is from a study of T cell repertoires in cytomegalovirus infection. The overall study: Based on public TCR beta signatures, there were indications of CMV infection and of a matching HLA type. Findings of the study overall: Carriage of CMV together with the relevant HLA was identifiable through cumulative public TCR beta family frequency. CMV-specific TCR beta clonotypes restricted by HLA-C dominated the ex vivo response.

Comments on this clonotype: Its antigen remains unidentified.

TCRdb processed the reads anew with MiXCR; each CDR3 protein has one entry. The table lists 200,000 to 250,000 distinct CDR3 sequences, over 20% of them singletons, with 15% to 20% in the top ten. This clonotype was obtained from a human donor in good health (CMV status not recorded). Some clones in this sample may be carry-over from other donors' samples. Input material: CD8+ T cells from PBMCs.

The CDR3 region is CASSPYRGQGTEAFF. The CDR3 nucleotides read TGTGCCAGCAGCCCTTACAGGGGGCAAGGGACTGAAGCTTTCTTT. The V gene is TRBV14, the J gene TRBJ1-1; the match to TRBD1 covers 9 bases. Trimming took 4 bases from V and 5 from J; bases not matched to a gene: 8. The CDR3 totals 15 residues. The germline gives CDR1 SGHDN, CDR2 FVKESK. Full variable domain (outside the CDR3, taken from reference TRBV14 and TRBJ1-1): EAGVTQFPSHSVIEKGQTVTLRCDPISGHDNLYWYRRVMGKEIKFLLHFVKESKQDESGMPNNRFLAERTGGTYSTLKVQPAELEDSGVYFCASSPYRGQGTEAFFGQGTRLTVV.